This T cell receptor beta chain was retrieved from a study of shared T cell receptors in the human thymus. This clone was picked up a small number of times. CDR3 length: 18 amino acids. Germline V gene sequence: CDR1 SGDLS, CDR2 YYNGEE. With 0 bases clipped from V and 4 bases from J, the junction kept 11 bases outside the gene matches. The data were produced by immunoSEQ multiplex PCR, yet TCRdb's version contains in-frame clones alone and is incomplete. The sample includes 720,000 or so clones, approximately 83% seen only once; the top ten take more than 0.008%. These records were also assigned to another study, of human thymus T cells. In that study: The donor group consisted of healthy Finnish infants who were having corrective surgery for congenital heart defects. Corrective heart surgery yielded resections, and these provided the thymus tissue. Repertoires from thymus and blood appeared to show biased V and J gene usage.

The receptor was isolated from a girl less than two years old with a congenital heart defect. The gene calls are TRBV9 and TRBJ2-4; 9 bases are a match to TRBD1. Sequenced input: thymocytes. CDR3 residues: CASSVDPTSDRGKNIQYF. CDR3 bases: TGTGCCAGCAGCGTAGACCCAACTTCAGACAGGGGGAAAAACATTCAGTACTTC. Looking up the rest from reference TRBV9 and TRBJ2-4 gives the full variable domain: DSGVTQTPKHLITATGQRVTLRCSPRSGDLSVYWYQQSLDQGLQFLIQYYNGEERAKGNILERFSAQQFPDLHSELNLSSLELGDSALYFCASSVDPTSDRGKNIQYFGAGTRLSVL.